This T cell receptor beta chain comes out of a study of Ad26.COV2.S vaccination and SARS-CoV-2 variants. With 4 bases removed from V and 7 bases from J, the gap between germline ends came to 25 bases. Germline assignment: CDR1 SGHTA and CDR2 FQGNSA. The CDR3 covers 17 residues. Assay used: immunoSEQ multiplex PCR; TCRdb lists only in-frame clones, some missing. The sample lists about 350,000 clones; about 85% were seen once. Treatment described: about 20 received Ad26.COV2.S at low or high dose, single or two shots; 5 received placebo; per-sample allocation not given. Collection of the samples took place on day 63 after the first injection of vaccine or placebo.

The chain has TRBV7-2 and TRBJ2-5; D unresolved. The sample here was peripheral blood, taken in a trial of Ad26.COV2.S vaccine versus placebo. This TCR came from a person between 18 and 65 years old who received the Ad26.COV2.S COVID-19 vaccine or a placebo. CDR3 sequence reads: CASSSLPGSVGPGTQYF. In nucleotides, the CDR3 is TGTGCCAGCAGCTCACTTCCTGGGTCCGTGGGCCCCGGGACCCAGTACTTC.